These T cell receptor beta chains were read from a single sample in a study of T cells in Graves' hyperthyroidism and ophthalmopathy. TCRdb reprocessed the multiplex PCR reads via MiXCR and lists one record per CDR3 protein. The data hold around 340,000 distinct CDR3 sequences, with 15% to 20% observed a single time. Input material: blood. All receptors come from a woman in her thirties or forties with Graves' ophthalmopathy. Both conserved end residues are part of each CDR3. Each record gives: clone size, D gene, J gene, V gene, CDR3 protein, CDR3 DNA. The D gene is left open where the match is weak. Some rows mark clone size as missing; the rest say once, few, many or name a class of expanded clone.

abundance: many; d_gene: TRBD1; j_gene: TRBJ2-7; v_gene: TRBV28; CDR3aa: CASSSTGQVYEQYF; CDR3nt: TGTGCCAGCAGTTCGACAGGGCAGGTATACGAGCAGTACTTC
abundance: many; d_gene: TRBD2; j_gene: TRBJ2-5; v_gene: TRBV7-9; CDR3aa: CASSPGTSARGETQYF; CDR3nt: TGTGCCAGCAGCCCCGGGACTAGCGCGAGGGGAGAGACCCAGTACTTC
abundance: many; d_gene: NA; j_gene: TRBJ2-3; v_gene: TRBV28; CDR3aa: CASRTVTDTQYF; CDR3nt: TGTGCCAGCCGGACGGTCACAGATACGCAGTATTTT
abundance: NA; d_gene: NA; j_gene: TRBJ2-7; v_gene: TRBV28; CDR3aa: CASTSFSYEQYF; CDR3nt: TGTGCCAGCACCTCATTTTCCTACGAGCAGTACTTC
abundance: many; d_gene: NA; j_gene: TRBJ2-2; v_gene: TRBV12-3/TRBV12-4; CDR3aa: CASSLGVELFF; CDR3nt: TGTGCCAGCAGCCTGGGGGTTGAACTGTTTTTT
abundance: many; d_gene: NA; j_gene: TRBJ2-7; v_gene: TRBV4-1; CDR3aa: CASSQFITDEQYF; CDR3nt: TGCGCCAGCAGCCAATTTATTACTGACGAGCAGTACTTC
abundance: many; d_gene: NA; j_gene: TRBJ2-7; v_gene: TRBV19; CDR3aa: CASSPSPDKRPYEQYF; CDR3nt: TGTGCCAGTAGCCCTTCCCCGGACAAACGACCCTACGAGCAGTACTTC
abundance: many; d_gene: NA; j_gene: TRBJ1-1; v_gene: TRBV5-1; CDR3aa: CASSPRQDRNTEAFF; CDR3nt: TGCGCCAGCAGCCCGCGACAGGACAGGAACACTGAAGCTTTCTTT
abundance: many; d_gene: NA; j_gene: TRBJ2-7; v_gene: TRBV28; CDR3aa: CASRTPHEQYF; CDR3nt: TGTGCCAGCAGGACACCTCACGAGCAGTACTTC
abundance: NA; d_gene: TRBD1; j_gene: TRBJ1-1; v_gene: TRBV7-6; CDR3aa: CASSFRQGSDRFTEAFF; CDR3nt: TGTGCCAGCAGCTTCAGACAGGGTTCCGACCGCTTCACTGAAGCTTTCTTT
abundance: many; d_gene: TRBD1; j_gene: TRBJ1-5; v_gene: TRBV28; CDR3aa: CASRETGGNQPQHF; CDR3nt: TGTGCCAGCAGGGAAACAGGGGGGAATCAGCCCCAGCATTTT
abundance: many; d_gene: TRBD1; j_gene: TRBJ2-7; v_gene: TRBV6-5; CDR3aa: CASSSVDRGNEQYF; CDR3nt: TGTGCCAGCAGTTCCGTGGACAGGGGGAATGAGCAGTACTTC
abundance: many; d_gene: NA; j_gene: TRBJ2-6; v_gene: TRBV6-1; CDR3aa: CASSDSPEGANVLTF; CDR3nt: TGTGCCAGCAGTGACAGCCCGGAGGGGGCCAACGTCCTGACTTTC
abundance: many; d_gene: NA; j_gene: TRBJ1-2; v_gene: TRBV5-6; CDR3aa: CASSFTGLGGDGYTF; CDR3nt: TGTGCCAGCAGCTTCACAGGGTTAGGAGGTGATGGCTACACCTTC
abundance: NA; d_gene: NA; j_gene: TRBJ1-1; v_gene: TRBV12-3/TRBV12-4; CDR3aa: CASTLPGTPNTEAFF; CDR3nt: TGTGCCAGCACCTTACCCGGGACACCGAACACTGAAGCTTTCTTT
abundance: few; d_gene: NA; j_gene: TRBJ2-5; v_gene: TRBV6-1; CDR3aa: CASKAGVGETQYF; CDR3nt: TGTGCCAGCAAGGCAGGGGTTGGAGAGACCCAGTACTTC
abundance: NA; d_gene: TRBD1; j_gene: TRBJ1-5; v_gene: TRBV6-2/TRBV6-3; CDR3aa: CASSVDRNNQPQHF; CDR3nt: TGTGCCAGCAGTGTGGACAGGAACAATCAGCCCCAGCATTTT
abundance: many; d_gene: TRBD1; j_gene: TRBJ2-5; v_gene: TRBV6-1; CDR3aa: CASRTGGRQETQYF; CDR3nt: TGTGCCAGCAGGACAGGGGGTCGGCAAGAGACCCAGTACTTC
abundance: many; d_gene: NA; j_gene: TRBJ1-1; v_gene: TRBV6-5; CDR3aa: CASSLRTGSEAFF; CDR3nt: TGTGCCAGCAGCCTACGAACCGGGTCTGAAGCTTTCTTT
abundance: NA; d_gene: NA; j_gene: TRBJ1-1; v_gene: TRBV12-3/TRBV12-4; CDR3aa: CASSLVTAEAFF; CDR3nt: TGTGCCAGCAGTTTGGTGACCGCTGAAGCTTTCTTT
abundance: many; d_gene: NA; j_gene: TRBJ1-3; v_gene: TRBV13; CDR3aa: CASTRLISGNTIYF; CDR3nt: TGTGCCAGCACCCGACTTATCTCTGGAAACACCATATATTTT
abundance: many; d_gene: TRBD1; j_gene: TRBJ1-2; v_gene: TRBV28; CDR3aa: CASSPTGAGIGYTF; CDR3nt: TGTGCCAGCAGCCCGACAGGGGCCGGGATAGGCTACACCTTC
abundance: many; d_gene: NA; j_gene: TRBJ2-6; v_gene: TRBV6-1; CDR3aa: CASNPTTGANVLTF; CDR3nt: TGTGCCAGCAATCCCACCACAGGGGCCAACGTCCTGACTTTC
abundance: many; d_gene: NA; j_gene: TRBJ1-1; v_gene: TRBV6-5; CDR3aa: CASSYTLGRLLEAFF; CDR3nt: TGTGCCAGCAGTTACACCCTCGGCAGACTTCTCGAAGCTTTCTTT
abundance: many; d_gene: NA; j_gene: TRBJ1-2; v_gene: TRBV3-1; CDR3aa: CASSQGPVALVDYGYTF; CDR3nt: TGTGCCAGCAGCCAAGGGCCAGTGGCCCTAGTTGACTATGGCTACACCTTC
abundance: many; d_gene: NA; j_gene: TRBJ1-6; v_gene: TRBV20-1; CDR3aa: CSARAGSNNSPLHF; CDR3nt: TGCAGTGCTAGAGCAGGGTCTAATAATTCACCCCTCCACTTT
abundance: many; d_gene: NA; j_gene: TRBJ2-7; v_gene: TRBV29-1; CDR3aa: CSVEVDLTYEQYF; CDR3nt: TGCAGCGTTGAGGTGGATTTGACCTACGAGCAGTACTTC
abundance: NA; d_gene: NA; j_gene: TRBJ2-7; v_gene: TRBV12-3/TRBV12-4; CDR3aa: CASSTRTEYYEQYF; CDR3nt: TGTGCCAGCAGTACCCGGACTGAGTACTACGAGCAGTACTTC
abundance: many; d_gene: NA; j_gene: TRBJ2-7; v_gene: TRBV29-1; CDR3aa: CSVEDLQRGDEQYF; CDR3nt: TGCAGCGTTGAAGATCTCCAAAGGGGCGACGAGCAGTACTTC
abundance: NA; d_gene: TRBD1; j_gene: TRBJ1-2; v_gene: TRBV12-3/TRBV12-4; CDR3aa: CASSFRHSRQGYGYTF; CDR3nt: TGTGCCAGCAGTTTTCGTCACTCAAGACAGGGCTATGGCTACACCTTC
abundance: many; d_gene: NA; j_gene: TRBJ2-7; v_gene: TRBV20-1; CDR3aa: CSARDLSVAFPAEQYF; CDR3nt: TGCAGTGCTAGAGATCTGTCTGTGGCTTTCCCGGCCGAGCAGTACTTC
abundance: NA; d_gene: NA; j_gene: TRBJ2-5; v_gene: TRBV7-6; CDR3aa: CASTSTKTQYF; CDR3nt: TGTGCCAGCACATCCACGAAGACCCAGTACTTC
abundance: NA; d_gene: TRBD1; j_gene: TRBJ2-5; v_gene: TRBV15; CDR3aa: CATSRAGTGRWETQYF; CDR3nt: TGTGCCACCAGCAGAGCCGGGACAGGGAGGTGGGAGACCCAGTACTTC
abundance: many; d_gene: NA; j_gene: TRBJ2-2; v_gene: TRBV27; CDR3aa: CASSPTSTGPGELFF; CDR3nt: TGTGCCAGCAGCCCAACTTCTACAGGGCCCGGGGAGCTGTTTTTT
abundance: many; d_gene: NA; j_gene: TRBJ2-2; v_gene: TRBV29-1; CDR3aa: CSVVIGVNTGELFF; CDR3nt: TGCAGCGTTGTCATCGGCGTCAACACCGGGGAGCTGTTTTTT
abundance: many; d_gene: NA; j_gene: TRBJ1-2; v_gene: TRBV29-1; CDR3aa: CSVDRAGGYGYTF; CDR3nt: TGCAGCGTTGATAGGGCGGGGGGCTATGGCTACACCTTC
abundance: many; d_gene: TRBD1; j_gene: TRBJ2-2; v_gene: TRBV6-2/TRBV6-3; CDR3aa: CASSYERTGTALLGELFF; CDR3nt: TGTGCCAGCAGTTACGAAAGAACCGGGACAGCTCTGCTTGGGGAGCTGTTTTTT
abundance: many; d_gene: TRBD1; j_gene: TRBJ1-2; v_gene: TRBV20-1; CDR3aa: CSATSPGGTASVYGYTF; CDR3nt: TGCAGTGCTACCTCCCCAGGAGGGACAGCTTCCGTCTATGGCTACACCTTC
abundance: NA; d_gene: TRBD1; j_gene: TRBJ1-6; v_gene: TRBV27; CDR3aa: CASSSGTGPGSSPLHF; CDR3nt: TGTGCCAGCAGTTCAGGGACAGGGCCAGGGAGTTCACCCCTCCACTTT
abundance: many; d_gene: TRBD1; j_gene: TRBJ1-1; v_gene: TRBV11-2; CDR3aa: CASSLAQGGTEAFF; CDR3nt: TGTGCCAGCAGCTTAGCCCAGGGGGGGACTGAAGCTTTCTTT
abundance: many; d_gene: NA; j_gene: TRBJ2-5; v_gene: TRBV7-9; CDR3aa: CASSDRNPQETQYF; CDR3nt: TGTGCCAGCAGCGACAGGAACCCCCAAGAGACCCAGTACTTC
abundance: few; d_gene: NA; j_gene: TRBJ2-5; v_gene: TRBV20-1; CDR3aa: CSASSGISETQYF; CDR3nt: TGCAGTGCTAGTAGTGGGATATCGGAGACCCAGTACTTC
abundance: NA; d_gene: NA; j_gene: TRBJ2-6; v_gene: TRBV15; CDR3aa: CATSRETLGASGANVLTF; CDR3nt: TGTGCCACCAGCAGAGAAACTCTGGGTGCCTCTGGGGCCAACGTCCTGACTTTC
abundance: many; d_gene: NA; j_gene: TRBJ1-1; v_gene: TRBV12-3/TRBV12-4; CDR3aa: CASSLQGQNTEAFF; CDR3nt: TGTGCCAGCAGTTTACAGGGGCAGAACACTGAAGCTTTCTTT
abundance: many; d_gene: NA; j_gene: TRBJ2-7; v_gene: TRBV11-2; CDR3aa: CASSLVGQTYEQYF; CDR3nt: TGTGCCAGCAGCTTAGTGGGCCAGACCTACGAGCAGTACTTC
abundance: many; d_gene: NA; j_gene: TRBJ2-5; v_gene: TRBV20-1; CDR3aa: CSADWHQETQYF; CDR3nt: TGCAGTGCTGACTGGCACCAAGAGACCCAGTACTTC
abundance: many; d_gene: NA; j_gene: TRBJ1-2; v_gene: TRBV2; CDR3aa: CASSVFSHGYTF; CDR3nt: TGTGCCAGCAGTGTTTTCAGTCATGGCTACACCTTC
abundance: NA; d_gene: NA; j_gene: TRBJ2-7; v_gene: TRBV29-1; CDR3aa: CSVEGLGRAYEQYF; CDR3nt: TGCAGCGTTGAAGGTCTTGGCAGAGCCTACGAGCAGTACTTC
abundance: NA; d_gene: TRBD2; j_gene: TRBJ2-7; v_gene: TRBV3-1; CDR3aa: CASSQTSRTREQYF; CDR3nt: TGTGCCAGCAGCCAGACTAGCCGGACCAGAGAGCAGTACTTC
abundance: many; d_gene: NA; j_gene: TRBJ1-1; v_gene: TRBV7-2; CDR3aa: CASTRWTFRAFF; CDR3nt: TGTGCCAGCACCCGATGGACCTTCAGGGCTTTCTTT
abundance: many; d_gene: TRBD1; j_gene: TRBJ2-7; v_gene: TRBV28; CDR3aa: CASSSNRGRPDEQYF; CDR3nt: TGTGCCAGCAGTTCCAACAGGGGGCGGCCCGACGAGCAGTACTTC
abundance: NA; d_gene: NA; j_gene: TRBJ1-2; v_gene: TRBV11-2; CDR3aa: CASSPPVGAFNHGYTF; CDR3nt: TGTGCCAGCAGCCCCCCGGTGGGGGCGTTCAACCATGGCTACACCTTC
abundance: many; d_gene: NA; j_gene: TRBJ1-1; v_gene: TRBV28; CDR3aa: CASSYRNSNTEAFF; CDR3nt: TGTGCCAGCAGCTACAGGAATTCGAACACTGAAGCTTTCTTT